The source of this T cell receptor (beta chain) is a study of cytomegalovirus exposure and HLA in healthy donors. General observations from the study: Some TCR beta chains (roughly 150 of them) were listed as cytomegalovirus-associated. Later genetic work tied a missense DCLRE1C variant to beta-chain V and J trimming.

Germline V gene sequence: CDR1 KGHSH, CDR2 LQKENI. The J segment lost 2 bases and the V segment lost 1 base, leaving 5 bases of the junction unmatched. This CDR3 has 16 amino acids. Concerning this clone itself: Its antigen is unknown.

With 60 Vbeta and 13 Jbeta primers, the PCR was carried out. Libraries were prepared by immunoSEQ multiplex PCR; TCRdb keeps only in-frame clonotypes and omits some of them. Of around 150,000 clones listed, 55% to 70% are singletons. This sequence joins TRBV18 and TRBJ1-1; 9 positions agree with TRBD1. What was sequenced was PBMCs. The TCR sequence derives from a woman aged 60 to 75 in good health and CMV-seropositive. The CDR3 coding sequence is TGTGCCAGCTCACCACAGACAGGGGGAAAAAACACTGAAGCTTTCTTT. Encoded protein: CASSPQTGGKNTEAFF. Full variable domain (rest looked up from reference TRBV18 and TRBJ1-1): NAGVMQNPRHLVRRRGQEARLRCSPMKGHSHVYWYRQLPEEGLKFMVYLQKENIIDESGMPKERFSAEFPKEGPSILRIQQVVRGDSAAYFCASSPQTGGKNTEAFFGQGTRLTVV.